The clone carrying this T cell receptor (beta chain) was picked up one time. What it recognizes is unknown. Germline CDR1 SGHKS, CDR2 YYEKEE (reference sequence). V dropped 10 bases and J dropped 2 bases, with 17 bases sitting between them. The CDR3 totals 14 residues. TCRdb keeps only in-frame clones here, not all; method: immunoSEQ multiplex PCR. This table holds approximately 120,000 clones, about 88% found once. This record comes from a study of T cell responses to AZD1222 COVID-19 vaccine. In the study overall: Doses given second, at about 4 or about 12 weeks, were pooled. General study findings and limits: Spike-specific TCR breadth and depth grew following two AZD1222 doses. Repertoire collection took place solely once the T cell response had peaked.

V and J are TRBV5-5 and TRBJ2-3; maybe TRBD2 (7 bases). This specimen consisted of peripheral blood, obtained on day 0 of AZD1222 vaccination. The sequence derives from an adult in good health. The CDR3 reads CAGGALATTDTQYF. The CDR3 DNA reads as TGTGCCGGGGGGGCTCTGGCCACCACAGATACGCAGTATTTT. The variable domain in full, completed from reference TRBV5-5 and TRBJ2-3, reads DAGVTQSPTHLIKTRGQQVTLRCSPISGHKSVSWYQQVLGQGPQFIFQYYEKEERGRGNFPDRFSARQFPNYSSELNVNALLLGDSALYLCAGGALATTDTQYFGPGTRLTVL.